This T cell receptor (beta chain) originates from a study of T cell responses to AZD1222 COVID-19 vaccine. V was cut by 5 bases and J by 0 bases, with 8 bases left in between. Germline V gives CDR1 MDHEN, CDR2 SYDVKM. This CDR3 region has 15 residues. The method was immunoSEQ multiplex PCR; TCRdb's version includes in-frame clones alone and lacks a portion of them. The table includes some 150,000 clones, roughly 93% detected once. This clonotype was sampled from an adult in good health. This chain links TRBV28 with TRBJ1-6; D not certain. Sequenced material: peripheral blood, taken on day 0 of AZD1222 vaccination. CDR3 loop: CASSVFNSYNSPLHF. The CDR3 DNA is TGTGCCAGCAGTGTGTTTAACTCCTATAATTCACCCCTCCACTTT.